A single sample gave rise to the 25 T cell receptor beta chains below, sequenced in a study of blood T cell repertoires in COVID-19. Profiling relied on immunoSEQ multiplex PCR, and the TCRdb table lists in-frame clones only, not all of them. The data hold some 140,000 clones, with about four fifths observed a single time. Input material: peripheral blood. The origin of the receptors is a woman older than 75 with acute or convalescent COVID-19.

The V gene is TRBV5-6, the J gene TRBJ1-1, with 10 bases matching TRBD1. The CDR3 extends over 16 amino acids. Germline V gives CDR1 SGHDT, CDR2 YYEEEE. The junction had 6 bases not matched to a gene; V was cut back by 4 bases and J by 0 bases. The CDR3 coding sequence is TGTGCCAGCAGCACCGGGGGACAGGGGCTGAACACTGAAGCTTTCTTT. Protein sequence: CASSTGGQGLNTEAFF.

The chain is built from TRBV6-1 and TRBJ2-2, with D tentatively TRBD2 (5 bases). The V end lost 2 bases, the J end lost 4 bases, and 8 bases lay between the germline ends. This CDR3 spans 14 amino acids. The germline V gene encodes CDR1 MNHNS and CDR2 SASEGT. The CDR3 here is CASSELGVTGELFF. The DNA for the CDR3 is TGTGCCAGCAGTGAACTGGGAGTCACCGGGGAGCTGTTTTTT.

CDR3 nucleotides: TGTGCCAGCAGTTACCGGGCTAGCGGGGGGTTCCTAGCCAAAAACATTCAGTACTTC. Encoded protein: CASSYRASGGFLAKNIQYF. The chain uses TRBV6-2 or TRBV6-3 and TRBJ2-4, with 11 positions matching TRBD2. V shed 2 bases and J 0 bases; nucleotides not matched to a gene: 9. This CDR3 has 19 amino acids. CDR1 and CDR2 from the germline V gene are MNHEY and SVGEGT.

The chain joins TRBV9 to TRBJ1-6, with 8 bases matching TRBD1. V lost 2 bases and J lost 6; bases outside the gene matches: 7. The germline gives CDR1 SGDLS, CDR2 YYNGEE. CDR3 size: 16 residues. The DNA of the CDR3 is TGTGCCAGCAGCGTTGACCAGGGGGCTTCTAATTCACCCCTCCACTTT. This codes for CASSVDQGASNSPLHF.

The chain employs TRBV5-6 and TRBJ2-2; the match to TRBD1 covers 9 bases. Germline values: CDR1 SGHDT, CDR2 YYEEEE. The V and J ends lost 0 bases and 9 bases, in that order; junction bases with no gene match: 9. The CDR3 is made up of 16 amino acids. CDR3 loop: CASSLGTGDSLRELFF. The CDR3 nucleotides read TGTGCCAGCAGCTTGGGGACAGGGGACTCTCTCCGGGAGCTGTTTTTT.

The gene calls are TRBV5-1 and TRBJ1-2; D possibly corresponds to TRBD1 (6 bases). CDR1 SGHRS and CDR2 YFSETQ come from the germline V gene. This CDR3 comprises 14 residues. Trimming removed 7 bases at V and 8 bases at J, with 21 bases between. The CDR3 region has the DNA TGCGCCAGCCAACCCTCCTTACAGGGCGAGGGCTACACCTTC. Protein: CASQPSLQGEGYTF.

This rearrangement joins TRBV5-1 to TRBJ1-6; 8 bases are a match to TRBD1. Unmatched junction bases numbered 5, after V lost 3 bases and J lost 9 bases. CDR1 and CDR2 (germline): SGHRS, YFSETQ. This CDR3 contains 14 residues. The CDR3 DNA reads TGCGCCAGCAGCTACGGACAGGGTAGTTCACCCCTCCACTTT. Translated, it gives CASSYGQGSSPLHF.

The rearrangement joins TRBV11-2 to TRBJ1-1; tentative D call: TRBD1 (6 bases). CDR1 SGHAT and CDR2 FQNNGV come from the germline V gene. The CDR3 extends over 13 amino acids. V was clipped by 7 bases and J by 5 bases, with 14 bases between them. DNA of the CDR3: TGTGCCAGCACCTGGGGGGGGGCGACTGAAGCTTTCTTT. This codes for CASTWGGATEAFF.

The genes are TRBV9 and TRBJ1-1, with D possibly being TRBD1 (5 bases). Per germline, CDR1 SGDLS and CDR2 YYNGEE. The CDR3 is made up of 14 amino acids. V lost 4 bases, J lost 1 base, and 11 bases lay in between. CDR3 DNA sequence: TGTGCCAGCAGCCCACAGACAGCGAACACTGAAGCTTTCTTT. Translation: CASSPQTANTEAFF.

The J gene is TRBJ1-2, the V gene TRBV5-4; 10 bases line up with TRBD1. The germline V gene has CDR1 SGHNT and CDR2 YYREEE (reference sequence). Losses at the gene ends were 6 bases for V and 3 bases for J; bases not matched to a gene: 8. The CDR3 extends over 15 amino acids. DNA of the CDR3: TGTGCCAGCACCCCGACAGGGGGCCTAGACTATGGCTACACCTTC. It translates to CASTPTGGLDYGYTF.

V usage is TRBV5-6 and J usage is TRBJ2-7; 8 positions match TRBD1. J lost 4 bases, V lost 0 bases, and 3 bases had no gene match. The CDR3 extends over 14 amino acids. Germline V lookup: CDR1 SGHDT, CDR2 YYEEEE. As DNA, the CDR3 is TGTGCCAGCAGCTTGGGCAGGGGGCGGTACGAGCAGTACTTC. Its translation: CASSLGRGRYEQYF.

The rearrangement joins TRBV2 to TRBJ2-2; no firm D call. This CDR3 comprises 13 residues. The germline gives CDR1 SNHLY, CDR2 FYNNEI. V shed 4 bases and J shed 3 bases, with 6 bases lying between them. CDR3 protein: CASSVHYTGELFF. The CDR3, as DNA: TGTGCCAGCAGTGTTCATTACACCGGGGAGCTGTTTTTT.

The chain recombines TRBV9 with TRBJ2-5, with D tentatively TRBD2 (6 bases). Trimming cost V 4 bases and J 0 bases, with 16 bases left between them. The CDR3 extends over 16 amino acids. The germline V gene has CDR1 SGDLS and CDR2 YYNGEE. The CDR3 coding sequence is TGTGCCAGCAGCCCCGGCGCGGGGAGTCACCAAGAGACCCAGTACTTC. It codes for CASSPGAGSHQETQYF.

The V call is TRBV24-1, the J call TRBJ2-1; perhaps TRBD1 as D (6 bases). The CDR3 spans 15 residues. The V end lost 1 base, the J end lost 5 bases, and 11 bases lay between the germline ends. Germline CDR1 reads KGHDR; CDR2 reads SFDVKD. The CDR3 DNA reads as TGTGCCACCAGTGATTTTCGGGACACTGACAATGAGCAGTTCTTC. Its translation is CATSDFRDTDNEQFF.

This CDR3 reads CASTAGDSYEQYF. CDR3 DNA sequence: TGTGCCAGCACAGCCGGGGACTCCTACGAGCAGTACTTC. The V call is TRBV6-5, the J call TRBJ2-7; a possible D gene is TRBD2 (5 bases). The CDR3 is 13 amino acids. V lost 7 bases and J 0 bases, leaving 10 bases between the germline ends. The germline V gene has CDR1 MNHEY and CDR2 SVGAGI.

The chain is built from TRBV7-9 and TRBJ1-2, with TRBD1 identical over 10 bases. The germline gives CDR1 SEHNR, CDR2 FQNEAQ (reference sequence). The CDR3 has 13 amino acids. J gave up 6 bases and V 5 bases, and 3 bases lay outside the gene matches. CDR3 residues: CASSIGTGDGYTF. In DNA form, the CDR3 reads TGTGCCAGCAGCATAGGGACAGGGGATGGCTACACCTTC.

The chain combines TRBV29-1 with TRBJ1-1; a possible D gene is TRBD1 (6 bases). The CDR3 sequence is 14 residues long. Trimming removed 5 bases at V and 7 bases at J, with 20 bases between. The germline CDR1 and CDR2 sequences are SQVTM and ANQGSEA. CDR3 nucleotides: TGCAGCGTTCCCCCGAGGGCAGGGGACCTTGAAGCTTTCTTT. Translation: CSVPPRAGDLEAFF. The whole variable domain, remainder taken from reference TRBV29-1 and TRBJ1-1, is SAVISQKPSRDICQRGTSLTIQCQVDSQVTMMFWYRQQPGQSLTLIATANQGSEATYESGFVIDKFPISRPNLTFSTLTVSNMSPEDSSIYLCSVPPRAGDLEAFFGQGTRLTVV.

The chain employs TRBV5-1 and TRBJ1-1; 9 bases fit TRBD1. This CDR3 is built from 14 residues. Germline V CDR1 and CDR2: SGHRS, YFSETQ. V dropped 3 bases and J dropped 5; count of bases not matched to a gene: 5. CDR3 nucleotide sequence: TGCGCCAGCAGCTCCCGGGACAGGGTGACTGAAGCTTTCTTT. Its protein is CASSSRDRVTEAFF.

Regarding this clone: The sample carries other DNA sequences with the same CDR3. The V gene is TRBV2, the J gene TRBJ1-1; D gene ambiguous. Trimming cost V 6 bases and J 0 bases, with 8 bases left between them. CDR1 is SNHLY, CDR2 FYNNEI, per germline. The CDR3 totals 13 residues. The DNA for the CDR3 is TGTGCCAGCAGCGTAGACATGAACACTGAAGCTTTCTTT. This encodes CASSVDMNTEAFF.

This chain connects TRBV12-5 to TRBJ1-2, with a weak D call TRBD1 (5 bases). Germline lookup yields CDR1 LGHNT and CDR2 FRNRAP. CDR3 length: 15 amino acids. Trimming removed 0 bases at V and 7 bases at J, with 15 bases between. The CDR3 spells CASGLVRTLGPGYTF. The CDR3 DNA is TGTGCTAGTGGTTTGGTACGGACCCTGGGGCCTGGCTACACCTTC.

This clone has more than one count but fewer than ten. The chain carries TRBV11-2 and TRBJ2-7; 10 bases align to TRBD1. The CDR3 runs to 15 residues. Germline V gene sequence: CDR1 SGHAT, CDR2 FQNNGV. V was clipped by 7 bases and J by 1 base; unmatched bases: 7. The CDR3 DNA reads as TGTGCCAGCACCAGAGGGGGACAGGGGTCCTACGAGCAGTACTTC. This gives the protein CASTRGGQGSYEQYF.

The table lists this clone with a few counts. The V and J genes are TRBV9 and TRBJ1-1; 7 positions agree with TRBD1. The CDR3 spans 16 residues. Germline assignment: CDR1 SGDLS and CDR2 YYNGEE. J was trimmed by 4 bases and V by 4 bases; bases with no gene match: 13. The DNA of the CDR3 is TGTGCCAGCAGCACTCAGACAGGGTCGTTCGGCACTGAAGCTTTCTTT. Encoded protein: CASSTQTGSFGTEAFF.

The chain couples TRBV27 to TRBJ2-3; TRBD2 matches 8 bases. CDR3 size: 16 residues. Germline V gene sequence: CDR1 MNHEY, CDR2 SMNVEV (reference sequence). Trimming at V came to 6 bases and at J to 0 bases, leaving 8 bases not matched to a gene. CDR3 sequence: CASSPGGGSSTDTQYF. CDR3 coding DNA: TGTGCCAGCAGCCCGGGGGGGGGCTCAAGCACAGATACGCAGTATTTT.

The rearrangement links TRBV7-9 to TRBJ2-7; D uncertain. Trimming took off 5 bases at V and 0 bases at J, with 8 bases between the two ends. This CDR3 has 13 amino acids. Germline CDR1 and CDR2: SEHNR and FQNEAQ (reference sequence). DNA for the CDR3: TGTGCCAGCAGCCCGACTTCCTCCTACGAGCAGTACTTC. It yields the protein CASSPTSSYEQYF.

The chain combines TRBV9 with TRBJ2-7, with 7 bases aligning to TRBD1. Germline CDR1 is SGDLS and CDR2 is YYNGEE. The J segment lost 4 bases and the V segment lost 0 bases, leaving 4 bases of the junction unmatched. The CDR3 is 14 amino acids. The CDR3, as DNA: TGTGCCAGCAGCGTAGACCCAGGGGGTTACGAGCAGTACTTC. Translating it yields CASSVDPGGYEQYF.